The present entry profiles one T cell receptor beta chain with its context. Its antigen is not identified. Germline V gene data show CDR1 as SGHTA and CDR2 as FQGNSA. Trimming removed 5 bases from V and 2 bases from J; junction bases left unmatched: 6. The CDR3 extends over 15 amino acids. The sequenced template was cDNA made from the entire isolated RNA. Assay used: immunoSEQ multiplex PCR; TCRdb lists only in-frame clones, some missing. This table has 250,000 to 350,000 clones, 14% appearing once. This sample was included in a study of beta chain features in type 1 diabetes. Study in general: Across the samples, over 85 million sorted cells were examined in total. The study's findings and limits: A potential PCR bias toward shorter templates would be equal in patient and control samples.

The source is a young man in good health. Input material: central memory CD4+ T cells from blood. This chain links TRBV7-2 with TRBJ1-1; 9 bases agree with TRBD1. The CDR3 coding sequence is TGTGCCAGCAGCACCCGGACAGGGGTAAACACTGAAGCTTTCTTT. This codes for CASSTRTGVNTEAFF.